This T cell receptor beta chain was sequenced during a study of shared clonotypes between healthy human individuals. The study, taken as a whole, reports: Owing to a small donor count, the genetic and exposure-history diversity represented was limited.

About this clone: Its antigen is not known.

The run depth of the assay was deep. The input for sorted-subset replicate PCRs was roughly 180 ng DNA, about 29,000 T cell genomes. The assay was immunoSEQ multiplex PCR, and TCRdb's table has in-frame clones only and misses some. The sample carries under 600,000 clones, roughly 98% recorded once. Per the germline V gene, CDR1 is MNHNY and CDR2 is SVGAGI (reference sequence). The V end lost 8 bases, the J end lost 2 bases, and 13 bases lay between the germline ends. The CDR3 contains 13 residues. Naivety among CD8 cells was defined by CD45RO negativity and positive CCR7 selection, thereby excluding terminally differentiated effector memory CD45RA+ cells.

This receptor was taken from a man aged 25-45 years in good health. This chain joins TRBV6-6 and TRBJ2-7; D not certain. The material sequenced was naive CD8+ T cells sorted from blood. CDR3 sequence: CASCSSTAYEQYF. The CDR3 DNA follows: TGTGCCAGCTGCTCGTCAACAGCCTACGAGCAGTACTTC.